What follows are 32 T cell receptor beta chains derived from one specimen sequenced in a study of T cells expressing NK-cell markers. TCRdb re-called the 5' RACE reads and gives one entry per CDR3 protein, without DNA. Its table records hundreds of thousands of distinct CDR3 sequences. Sample: blood T cells: a sorted CD56 or NKG2C T cell subset, CD4+ or CD8+ T cells, or bulk PBMC T cells (not recorded which). The receptor source for this set is a man aged 18-69 years in good health.

This chain links TRBV2 with TRBJ2-3; the TRBD1 assignment by TCRdb is unverifiable without DNA. This CDR3 has 15 amino acids. Germline assignment: CDR1 SNHLY and CDR2 FYNNEI. The CDR3 is CASSLQGGHTDTQYF.

The chain joins TRBV2 to TRBJ2-4; without DNA, the TCRdb call of TRBD1 cannot be checked. The CDR3 contains 14 residues. In germline, CDR1 is SNHLY, CDR2 FYNNEI. This CDR3 is CASTRGGGKNIQYF.

The V call is TRBV29-1, the J call TRBJ1-1; TCRdb outputs TRBD1, but without DNA this stays unchecked. The CDR3 has 12 residues. CDR1 and CDR2 (germline): SQVTM, ANQGSEA. The CDR3: CSVEVNQGKAFF.

The chain combines TRBV20-1 with TRBJ2-1; TCRdb calls TRBD1, which cannot be checked without DNA. The CDR3 covers 16 residues. Germline CDR1 is DFQATT and CDR2 is SNEGSKA (reference sequence). The CDR3: CSARLPPGGPDNEQFF.

The V and J genes are TRBV7-6 and TRBJ2-7; TCRdb's D call, TRBD2, is unchecked because there is no DNA. The germline CDR1 and CDR2 sequences are SGHVS and FNYEAQ. The CDR3 runs to 15 residues. The CDR3 loop is CASSLGGSNSYEQYF.

The chain has TRBV5-1 and TRBJ2-5; TCRdb designates TRBD1, a call that cannot be tested without DNA. The germline gives CDR1 SGHRS, CDR2 YFSETQ. The CDR3 is made up of 15 amino acids. The CDR3 loop is CASSPGLSHQETQYF.

V and J are TRBV5-4 and TRBJ1-4; the D call of TRBD1 rests on TCRdb alone, since no DNA is present to check it. This CDR3 is built from 15 residues. The germline CDR1 and CDR2 sequences are SGHNT and YYREEE (reference sequence). CDR3 sequence reads: CASSRGARRNEKLFF.

The chain recombines TRBV5-6 with TRBJ2-5. Germline loops: CDR1 SGHDT, CDR2 YYEEEE. The CDR3 extends over 13 amino acids. The CDR3: CASSLVQGLTQYF.

V and J are TRBV20-1 and TRBJ1-1. The CDR3 covers 12 residues. Germline V CDR1 and CDR2: DFQATT, SNEGSKA (reference sequence). This CDR3 is CSARDRVEKAFF.

This sequence joins TRBV7-9 and TRBJ1-2; the TCRdb call, TRBD1, lacks DNA for checking. The CDR3 contains 14 residues. CDR1 is SEHNR and CDR2 is FQNEAQ in the germline V gene (reference sequence). CDR3 sequence: CASSNGQGAWGYTF. Drawing the rest from reference TRBV7-9 and TRBJ1-2, the complete variable domain is DTGVSQNPRHKITKRGQNVTFRCDPISEHNRLYWYRQTLGQGPEFLTYFQNEAQLEKSRLLSDRFSAERPKGSFSTLEIQRTEQGDSAMYLCASSNGQGAWGYTFGSGTRLTVV.

The chain is built from TRBV6-5 and TRBJ2-6; TCRdb calls TRBD1, which cannot be checked without DNA. CDR3 length: 17 amino acids. The germline V gene encodes CDR1 MNHEY and CDR2 SVGAGI. The chain's CDR3 is CASSYSRTGVGANVLTF.

V is TRBV3-1 and J is TRBJ2-2; the D call from TCRdb, TRBD1, cannot be confirmed without DNA. The CDR3 is 14 residues long. Germline values: CDR1 LGHDT, CDR2 YNNKEL (reference sequence). CDR3 amino acids: CASSLSQGDGELFF.

The chain recombines TRBV20-1 with TRBJ2-7. The CDR3 has 12 amino acids. Germline CDR1 and CDR2: DFQATT and SNEGSKA (reference sequence). CDR3 protein: CSARGAEYEQYF.

The CDR3 is CSVERRGDTQKGYNEQFF. The V and J genes are TRBV29-1 and TRBJ2-1; TCRdb designates TRBD1, a call that cannot be tested without DNA. Germline V gene lookup returns CDR1 SQVTM and CDR2 ANQGSEA. The length of the CDR3 is 18 residues.

V is TRBV6-1 and J is TRBJ2-2. Germline lookup yields CDR1 MNHNS and CDR2 SASEGT. The CDR3 is made up of 15 amino acids. The CDR3 region is CASSKRRLDTGELFF.

This chain connects TRBV19 to TRBJ2-1; TCRdb gives TRBD1 as the D gene, but with no DNA this cannot be confirmed. Germline-derived CDR1 and CDR2 are LNHDA and SQIVND (reference sequence). The CDR3 contains 16 residues. CDR3 protein: CASSQWYGGSYNEQFF.

The rearrangement links TRBV5-5 to TRBJ2-5; the D call of TRBD1 rests on TCRdb alone, since no DNA is present to check it. CDR1 is SGHKS and CDR2 is YYEKEE in the germline V gene (reference sequence). The CDR3 is 14 amino acids. The chain's CDR3 is CASSLEWTPETQYF.

The chain recombines TRBV12-3 or TRBV12-4 with TRBJ1-1. The CDR3 is made up of 16 amino acids. The CDR3 spells CASSLTRQFKNTEAFF.

V is TRBV13 and J is TRBJ2-4; absent DNA, TCRdb's TRBD1 call cannot be checked. This CDR3 is 20 amino acids long. The germline V gene has CDR1 PRHDT and CDR2 FYEKMQ (reference sequence). The CDR3: CASSQRGSGRRVGAKNIQYF.

This chain uses TRBV29-1 with TRBJ2-1; lacking DNA, the TRBD2 call made by TCRdb goes unchecked. Germline CDR1 reads SQVTM; CDR2 reads ANQGSEA. The CDR3 extends over 15 amino acids. CDR3 in amino acids: CSAKTLAGVYNEQFF.

The chain combines TRBV7-2 with TRBJ2-5; without DNA, the TCRdb call of TRBD1 cannot be checked. This CDR3 region has 14 residues. Germline CDR1 SGHTA, CDR2 FQGNSA. The CDR3 reads CASHGGRVQETQYF.

The chain is built from TRBV18 and TRBJ2-7. The CDR3 extends over 15 amino acids. The germline gives CDR1 KGHSH, CDR2 LQKENI. The CDR3 here is CASSLQGQNSYEQYF.

This chain uses TRBV6-2 or TRBV6-3 with TRBJ1-1; the TCRdb call, TRBD1, lacks DNA for checking. This CDR3 has 14 amino acids. Germline V gene data show CDR1 as MNHEY and CDR2 as SVGEGT. The CDR3 loop is CASSFAGGWAEAFF.

CDR3 residues: CASSRQLNSPLHF. The chain carries TRBV7-9 and TRBJ1-6; TCRdb's D gene call, TRBD1, goes unchecked for lack of DNA. The germline V gene has CDR1 SEHNR and CDR2 FQNEAQ (reference sequence). The CDR3 is 13 amino acids. Full variable domain (remainder filled in from reference TRBV7-9 and TRBJ1-6): DTGVSQNPRHKITKRGQNVTFRCDPISEHNRLYWYRQTLGQGPEFLTYFQNEAQLEKSRLLSDRFSAERPKGSFSTLEIQRTEQGDSAMYLCASSRQLNSPLHFGNGTRLTVT.

The genes are TRBV20-1 and TRBJ2-1; the TRBD2 assignment by TCRdb is unverifiable without DNA. Germline V gene lookup returns CDR1 DFQATT and CDR2 SNEGSKA (reference sequence). The CDR3 has 13 amino acids. The CDR3 is CSAETSGTREQFF.

The chain recombines TRBV7-8 with TRBJ2-7. The germline V gene has CDR1 SGHVS and CDR2 FQNEAQ. The CDR3 sequence is 15 residues long. The chain's CDR3 is CASSLGGRSNYEQYF.

This chain links TRBV3-1 with TRBJ1-5. Germline V lookup: CDR1 LGHDT, CDR2 YNNKEL (reference sequence). The CDR3 sequence is 11 residues long. CDR3: CASSQGQAQHF.

The genes are TRBV5-1 and TRBJ1-1; TCRdb indicates TRBD1, and absent DNA this call remains unverified. Germline values: CDR1 SGHRS, CDR2 YFSETQ. The CDR3 consists of 15 residues. CDR3: CASSLRTVQNTEAFF. The full variable domain, completed using reference TRBV5-1 and TRBJ1-1, is KAGVTQTPRYLIKTRGQQVTLSCSPISGHRSVSWYQQTPGQGLQFLFEYFSETQRNKGNFPGRFSGRQFSNSRSEMNVSTLELGDSALYLCASSLRTVQNTEAFFGQGTRLTVV.

J is TRBJ2-7 and V is TRBV3-1. CDR3 size: 12 residues. In germline, CDR1 is LGHDT, CDR2 YNNKEL (reference sequence). The CDR3 sequence: CASSQGGYEQYF.

The rearrangement links TRBV14 to TRBJ2-5; lacking DNA, the TRBD2 call made by TCRdb goes unchecked. CDR3 size: 14 residues. The germline CDR1 and CDR2 sequences are SGHDN and FVKESK. CDR3 region: CASSQGFSAGTQYF. Drawing the rest from reference TRBV14 and TRBJ2-5, the complete variable domain is EAGVTQFPSHSVIEKGQTVTLRCDPISGHDNLYWYRRVMGKEIKFLLHFVKESKQDESGMPNNRFLAERTGGTYSTLKVQPAELEDSGVYFCASSQGFSAGTQYFGPGTRLLVL.

The rearrangement uses TRBV6-1 and TRBJ2-7; TCRdb indicates TRBD1, and absent DNA this call remains unverified. This CDR3 region has 14 residues. Per the germline V gene, CDR1 is MNHNS and CDR2 is SASEGT. The CDR3 sequence: CASRANTGVYEQYF.

The V gene is TRBV9, the J gene TRBJ2-3; the TCRdb D gene call, TRBD2, has no DNA to confirm it. Germline V gene lookup returns CDR1 SGDLS and CDR2 YYNGEE. The CDR3 length is 18 residues. CDR3 region: CASSVSIPGTPSTDTQYF.